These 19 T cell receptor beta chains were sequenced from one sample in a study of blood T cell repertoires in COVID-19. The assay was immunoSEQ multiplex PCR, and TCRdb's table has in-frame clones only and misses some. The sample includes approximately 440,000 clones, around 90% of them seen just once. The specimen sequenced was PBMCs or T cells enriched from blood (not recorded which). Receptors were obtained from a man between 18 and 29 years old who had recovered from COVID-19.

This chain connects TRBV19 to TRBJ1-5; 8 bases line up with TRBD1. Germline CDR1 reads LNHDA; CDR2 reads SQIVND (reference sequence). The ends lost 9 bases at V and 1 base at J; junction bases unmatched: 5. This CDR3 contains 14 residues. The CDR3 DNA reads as TGTGCCAGCAAGACAGGGGCGAGCAATCAGCCCCAGCATTTT. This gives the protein CASKTGASNQPQHF.

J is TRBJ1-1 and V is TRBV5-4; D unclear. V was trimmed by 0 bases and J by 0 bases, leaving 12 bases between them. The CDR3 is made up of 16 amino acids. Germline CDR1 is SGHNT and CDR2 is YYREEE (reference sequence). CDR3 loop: CASSLASGGMNTEAFF. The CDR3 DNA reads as TGTGCCAGCAGCTTGGCTTCTGGAGGGATGAACACTGAAGCTTTCTTT.

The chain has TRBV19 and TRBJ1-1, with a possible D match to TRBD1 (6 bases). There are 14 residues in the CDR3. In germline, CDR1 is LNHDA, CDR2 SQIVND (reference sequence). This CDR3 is CAAKWGPFNTEAFF. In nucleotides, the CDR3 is TGTGCGGCAAAGTGGGGGCCCTTTAACACTGAAGCTTTCTTT. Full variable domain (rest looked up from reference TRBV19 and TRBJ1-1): DGGITQSPKYLFRKEGQNVTLSCEQNLNHDAMYWYRQDPGQGLRLIYYSQIVNDFQKGDIAEGYSVSREKKESFPLTVTSAQKNPTAFYLCAAKWGPFNTEAFFGQGTRLTVV.

Here the CDR3 DNA reads TGTGCCAGTTACTGGGACAGACGGGGCACTGAAGCTTTCTTT. This gives the protein CASYWDRRGTEAFF. The V gene is TRBV13, the J gene TRBJ1-1; TRBD1 matches at 7 bases. With V trimmed by 9 bases and J by 4 bases, 11 bases remained unmatched. The CDR3 sequence is 14 residues long. Germline CDR1 PRHDT, CDR2 FYEKMQ (reference sequence).

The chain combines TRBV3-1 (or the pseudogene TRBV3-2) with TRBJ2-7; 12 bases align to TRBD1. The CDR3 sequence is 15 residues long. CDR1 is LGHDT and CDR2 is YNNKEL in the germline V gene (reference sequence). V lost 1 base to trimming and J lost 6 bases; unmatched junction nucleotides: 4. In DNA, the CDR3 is TGTGCCAGCAGCCAAGTGGGACAGGGGGCGGGCGAGCAGTACTTC. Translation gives CASSQVGQGAGEQYF.

The CDR3 nucleotides are TGTGCCAGCAGCATGCGACTAGGAGGGATTGGTACAGATACGCAGTATTTT. This gives the protein CASSMRLGGIGTDTQYF. The chain joins TRBV7-3 to TRBJ2-3; a weak D match, TRBD2 (6 bases). The CDR3 is 17 amino acids. Germline V gives CDR1 SGHTA, CDR2 FQGTGA. The ends were cut back, 5 bases at V and 3 bases at J, with 21 bases in the middle. The variable domain in full, completed from reference TRBV7-3 and TRBJ2-3, reads GAGVSQTPSNKVTEKGKYVELRCDPISGHTALYWYRQSLGQGPEFLIYFQGTGAADDSGLPNDRFFAVRPEGSVSTLKIQRTERGDSAVYLCASSMRLGGIGTDTQYFGPGTRLTVL.

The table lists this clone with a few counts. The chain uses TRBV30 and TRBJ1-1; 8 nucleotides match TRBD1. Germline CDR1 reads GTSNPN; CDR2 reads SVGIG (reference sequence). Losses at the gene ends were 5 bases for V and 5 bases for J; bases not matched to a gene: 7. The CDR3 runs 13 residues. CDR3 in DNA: TGTGCCTGGCACAGGGGGTTTAATACTGAAGCTTTCTTT. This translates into CAWHRGFNTEAFF.

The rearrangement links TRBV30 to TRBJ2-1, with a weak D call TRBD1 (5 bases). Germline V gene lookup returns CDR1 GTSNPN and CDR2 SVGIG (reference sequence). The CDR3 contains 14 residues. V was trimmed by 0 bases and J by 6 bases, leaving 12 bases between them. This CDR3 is CAWSVRVRGNEQFF. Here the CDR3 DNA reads TGTGCCTGGAGTGTTCGGGTAAGGGGCAATGAGCAGTTCTTC.

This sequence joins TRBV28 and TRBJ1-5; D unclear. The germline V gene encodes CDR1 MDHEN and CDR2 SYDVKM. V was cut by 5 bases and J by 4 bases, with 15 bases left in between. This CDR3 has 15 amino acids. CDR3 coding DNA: TGTGCCAGCAGTCCCCCCCCGAGTCGAAATCAGCCCCAGCATTTT. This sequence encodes CASSPPPSRNQPQHF.

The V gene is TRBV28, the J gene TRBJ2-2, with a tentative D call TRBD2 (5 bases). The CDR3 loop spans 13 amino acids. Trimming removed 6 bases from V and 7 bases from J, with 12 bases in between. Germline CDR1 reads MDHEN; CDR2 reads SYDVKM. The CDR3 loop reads CASSLASVGELFF. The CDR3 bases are TGTGCCAGCAGCCTAGCTAGTGTCGGGGAGCTGTTTTTT.

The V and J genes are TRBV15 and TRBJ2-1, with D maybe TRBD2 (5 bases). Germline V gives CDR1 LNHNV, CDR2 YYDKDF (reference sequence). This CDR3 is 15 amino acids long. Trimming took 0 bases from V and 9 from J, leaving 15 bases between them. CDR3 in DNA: TGTGCCACCAGCAGAGATATCCGGGTAAGCGGTGAGCAGTTCTTC. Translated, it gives CATSRDIRVSGEQFF.

The CDR3 DNA reads TGTGCCAGCAGTATTTGGGTTTTCGGGAGCAATGAGCAGTTCTTC. This translates into CASSIWVFGSNEQFF. The rearrangement links TRBV27 to TRBJ2-1; D might be TRBD2 (6 bases). Trimming took 5 bases from V and 6 from J, leaving 17 bases between them. The CDR3 contains 15 residues. The germline gives CDR1 MNHEY, CDR2 SMNVEV (reference sequence).

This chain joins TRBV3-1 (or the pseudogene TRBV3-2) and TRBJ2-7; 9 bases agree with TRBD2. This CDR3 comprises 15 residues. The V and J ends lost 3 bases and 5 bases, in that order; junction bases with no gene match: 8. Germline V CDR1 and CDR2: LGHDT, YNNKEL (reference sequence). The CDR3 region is CASSHPLSGRNEQYF. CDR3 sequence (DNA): TGTGCCAGCAGCCATCCCCTTAGCGGGAGAAACGAGCAGTACTTC.

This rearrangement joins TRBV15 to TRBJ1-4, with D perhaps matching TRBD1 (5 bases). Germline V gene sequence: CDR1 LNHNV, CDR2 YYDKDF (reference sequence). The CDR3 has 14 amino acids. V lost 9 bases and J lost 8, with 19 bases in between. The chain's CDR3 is CATRSGRASEKLFF. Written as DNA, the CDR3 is TGTGCCACGCGCAGTGGCAGGGCTTCGGAAAAACTGTTTTTT.

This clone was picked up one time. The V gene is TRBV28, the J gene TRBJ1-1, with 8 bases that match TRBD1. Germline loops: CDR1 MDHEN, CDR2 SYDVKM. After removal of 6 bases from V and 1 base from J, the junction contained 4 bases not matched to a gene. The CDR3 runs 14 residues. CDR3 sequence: CASRGQDRNTEAFF. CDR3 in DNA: TGTGCCAGCAGGGGACAGGATAGGAACACTGAAGCTTTCTTT.

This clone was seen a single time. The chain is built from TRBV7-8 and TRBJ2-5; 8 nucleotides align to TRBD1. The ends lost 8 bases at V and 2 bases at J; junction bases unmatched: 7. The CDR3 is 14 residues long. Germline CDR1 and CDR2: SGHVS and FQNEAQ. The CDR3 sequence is CASGPQGAQETQYF. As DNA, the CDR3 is TGTGCCAGCGGGCCCCAGGGGGCGCAAGAGACCCAGTACTTC.

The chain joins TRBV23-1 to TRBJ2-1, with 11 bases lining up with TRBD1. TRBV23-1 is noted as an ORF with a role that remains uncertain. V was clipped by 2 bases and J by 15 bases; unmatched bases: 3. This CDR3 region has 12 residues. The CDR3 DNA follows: TGCGCCAGCAGTCAAATGGACAGGGGGCGGTTCTTC. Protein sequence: CASSQMDRGRFF.

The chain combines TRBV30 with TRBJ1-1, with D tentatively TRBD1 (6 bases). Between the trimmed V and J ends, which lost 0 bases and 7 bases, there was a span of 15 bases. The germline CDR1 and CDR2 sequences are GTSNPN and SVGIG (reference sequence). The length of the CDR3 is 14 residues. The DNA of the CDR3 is TGTGCCTGGAGTGTACTCCGGGGGGCTGGTGAAGCTTTCTTT. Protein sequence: CAWSVLRGAGEAFF.

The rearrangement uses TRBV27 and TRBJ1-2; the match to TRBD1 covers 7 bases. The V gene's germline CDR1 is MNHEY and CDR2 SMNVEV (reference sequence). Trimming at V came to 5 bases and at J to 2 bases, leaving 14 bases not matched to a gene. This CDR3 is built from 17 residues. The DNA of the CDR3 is TGTGCCAGCAGTCCTACGGCCATTAGGGGGCGGAACTATGGCTACACCTTC. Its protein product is CASSPTAIRGRNYGYTF.